A selection of T cell receptor beta chains follows, all from one sample in a study of T cells of healthy individuals. TCRdb re-derived calls from the 5' RACE reads in MiXCR, one entry per CDR3 protein. Among tens of thousands of distinct CDR3 sequences, under 15% were seen once, and the ten largest hold around 15%. These receptors were taken from a human donor in good health. Each CDR3 is given with its conserved first and last residue. The D gene is left open where the match is weak. Clone size is given for some rows only: seen once, a few or many times, or a class if the clone is expanded.

D gene,J gene,clone size,V gene,CDR3 DNA,CDR3 protein
NA,TRBJ1-1,few,TRBV10-1,TGCGCCAGCATGAACACTGAAGCTTTCTTT,CASMNTEAFF
NA,TRBJ1-1,once,TRBV7-9,TGTGCCAGCAGCTTGGGGCAGGTCGGGAACACTGAAGCTTTCTTT,CASSLGQVGNTEAFF
NA,TRBJ2-1,NA,TRBV7-3,TGTGCCAGCAGCTTTCAGCTAGGGTCCCGCAATGAGCAGTTCTTC,CASSFQLGSRNEQFF
NA,TRBJ2-1,few,TRBV30,TGTGCCTGGAGTGTAGCGGGTTACAATGAGCAGTTCTTC,CAWSVAGYNEQFF
TRBD1,TRBJ1-5,many,TRBV19,TGTGCCAGTAGTAGACAGGGTGGTCAGCCCCAGCATTTT,CASSRQGGQPQHF
NA,TRBJ2-7,few,TRBV4-3,TGCGCCAGCAGCCCGACCGACTGGGGCGAGCAGTACTTC,CASSPTDWGEQYF
NA,TRBJ2-7,many,TRBV20-1,TGCAGTGGGATGGCAGAACCCTACGAGCAGTACTTC,CSGMAEPYEQYF
NA,TRBJ2-4,few,TRBV19,TGTGCCAGATCCCGGCAGGGCAAAAACATTCAGTACTTC,CARSRQGKNIQYF
NA,TRBJ2-6,NA,TRBV18,TGTGCCAGCTCACCCACTCGGTACACTGGGGCCAACGTCCTGACTTTC,CASSPTRYTGANVLTF
NA,TRBJ1-4,NA,TRBV19,TGTGCCAGTAGTATTAGCGGTTCGGGGGCAGGAAATGAAAAACTGTTTTTT,CASSISGSGAGNEKLFF